This T cell receptor (beta chain) was recovered during a study of T cell responses to AZD1222 COVID-19 vaccine. CDR3 length: 11 amino acids. The V end was cut by 4 bases, the J end by 4 bases, with 5 bases between. Germline values: CDR1 MGHDK, CDR2 SYGVNS. Generated by immunoSEQ multiplex PCR, the TCRdb table keeps only in-frame clones and is missing some. The sample consists of nearly 95,000 clones, around 90% of them appearing once. There are a few counts of this clone. The chain couples TRBV25-1 to TRBJ2-7; D remains unclear. The material sequenced was peripheral blood, taken on day 0 of AZD1222 vaccination. The clonotype comes from an adult in good health. The CDR3 sequence: CASSVTYEQYF. The CDR3 bases are TGTGCCAGCAGTGTAACTTACGAGCAGTACTTC.